This TCR beta chain was identified during a study of radiotherapy plus CTLA-4 blockade in lung cancer. This clone was counted between two and nine times. Data came from immunoSEQ multiplex PCR; TCRdb stores just in-frame clones and leaves some out. The data contain about 77,000 clones, 70% to 80% of them seen just once; the ten biggest clones take up 8% to 10%. The sample consisted of peripheral blood, taken from a patient treated with radiotherapy plus ipilimumab. The clonotype comes from a human donor with non-small cell lung cancer whose response to radiotherapy plus ipilimumab could not be evaluated.

In DNA form, the CDR3 reads TGTGCCAGTAGTCCAAAGGGACAGGGGGCACTGATGACTAATGAAAAACTGTTTTTT. This encodes CASSPKGQGALMTNEKLFF. The rearrangement links TRBV19 to TRBJ1-4; 12 positions agree with TRBD1. The V segment lost 5 bases and the J segment 2 bases; nucleotides outside the gene matches: 12. There are 19 residues in the CDR3. Germline V gives CDR1 LNHDA, CDR2 SQIVND (reference sequence). The whole variable domain, filled in from reference TRBV19 and TRBJ1-4, reads DGGITQSPKYLFRKEGQNVTLSCEQNLNHDAMYWYRQDPGQGLRLIYYSQIVNDFQKGDIAEGYSVSREKKESFPLTVTSAQKNPTAFYLCASSPKGQGALMTNEKLFFGSGTQLSVL.